These 26 T cell receptor beta chains came from one sample sequenced in a study of human T cells and chemical hapten exposure (dated by TCRdb to the early 2020s). In light of the paper, this sample's time point label describes: patch test 1, 2 weeks after DPC sensitization. The sample's treatment or condition, from its label and the paper: therapeutic diphenylcyclopropenone sensitization with weekly scalp DPC. The library was built by means of RACE. The listed sequencing device is NextSeq 500. TCRdb reran the public reads through fastp at Q25 and MiXCR, keeping productive beta chains. Every entry covers one CDR3 protein and lists the most common genes and DNA from its rows. For this sample the table gives a few hundred thousand distinct CDR3 sequences, of which roughly 4.8% were detected only once. The ten largest make up around 2.3% of the sample. The sequencing here drew on whole blood, taken in connection with sensitization to the hapten diphenylcyclopropenone (DPC). The receptors shown here come from a woman in her forties or fifties with alopecia areata. Some clones in this sample may be carry-over from other donors' samples.

This clonotype was seen ten or more times. The rearrangement joins TRBV24-1 to TRBJ2-3; D remains unclear. Germline values: CDR1 KGHDR, CDR2 SFDVKD. The V end was cut by 3 bases, the J end by 1 base, with 1 base between. This CDR3 has 12 residues. This CDR3 reads CATSDGTDTQYF. For the CDR3, the DNA is TGTGCCACCAGTGATGGCACAGATACGCAGTATTTT.

The genes are TRBV4-1 and TRBJ1-5; tentative D call: TRBD1 (5 bases). Trimming cost V 0 bases and J 2 bases, with 11 bases left between them. The CDR3 has 16 amino acids. Germline CDR1 is MGHRA and CDR2 is YSYEKL. The CDR3 DNA is TGCGCCAGCAGCCAAGATCAGAGCAGGGGCAATCAGCCCCAGCATTTT. It codes for CASSQDQSRGNQPQHF.

This clonotype was seen repeatedly, ten times or more. CDR3 loop: CASSLEGLSSDTQYF. CDR3 in DNA: TGCGCCAGCAGCTTGGAGGGGTTAAGTTCAGATACGCAGTATTTT. The rearrangement joins TRBV5-1 to TRBJ2-3, with D possibly TRBD1 on 5 matching bases. Germline-derived CDR1 and CDR2 are SGHRS and YFSETQ. V gave up 0 bases and J gave up 4 bases, with 12 bases separating them. This CDR3 has 15 residues.

This clonotype has just one count. The chain is built from TRBV12-3 or TRBV12-4 and TRBJ1-6; 11 bases fit TRBD1. The CDR3 spans 15 residues. Losses at the gene ends were 1 base for V and 10 bases for J; bases not matched to a gene: 3. Here the CDR3 DNA reads TGTGCCAGCAGTTTAGTGGGACAGGGGGAGTCACCCCTCCACTTT. It codes for CASSLVGQGESPLHF.

This clonotype was observed a few times. The gene calls are TRBV5-1 and TRBJ1-6; TRBD1 matches 7 bases. CDR1 and CDR2 (germline): SGHRS, YFSETQ. CDR3 size: 15 residues. Losses at the gene ends were 3 bases for V and 7 bases for J; bases not matched to a gene: 7. CDR3 residues: CASSWVTGLNSPLHF. The CDR3 DNA is TGCGCCAGCAGCTGGGTGACAGGGCTGAATTCACCCCTCCACTTT.

Ten or more counts support this clonotype. The V and J genes are TRBV6-6 and TRBJ1-1, with 9 bases identical to TRBD1. This CDR3 is built from 16 residues. The J segment lost 6 bases and the V segment lost 6 bases, leaving 14 bases of the junction unmatched. Germline CDR1 is MNHNY and CDR2 is SVGAGI (reference sequence). DNA of the CDR3: TGTGCCAGCAGGTCTCCGGGACAGGGCAGTTTGGCTGAAGCTTTCTTT. It specifies CASRSPGQGSLAEAFF.

This clonotype was counted many times. This sequence joins TRBV13 and TRBJ2-2; tentative D call: TRBD2 (5 bases). The germline V gene has CDR1 PRHDT and CDR2 FYEKMQ (reference sequence). The CDR3 totals 13 residues. V shed 4 bases and J shed 5 bases, with 8 bases lying between them. For the CDR3, the DNA is TGTGCCAGCAGCTGGACTCTAACCGGGGAGCTGTTTTTT. It translates to CASSWTLTGELFF.

This clonotype was seen repeatedly, ten times or more. This chain links TRBV7-9 with TRBJ1-1, with D unclear. This CDR3 region has 12 residues. Germline CDR1 reads SEHNR; CDR2 reads FQNEAQ (reference sequence). The V end lost 5 bases, the J end lost 6 bases, and 10 bases lay between the germline ends. The CDR3 protein is CASSPSPSEAFF. The CDR3 DNA sequence: TGTGCCAGCAGCCCCTCCCCCTCTGAAGCTTTCTTT.

This clonotype was observed a handful of times. The chain uses TRBV5-1 and TRBJ2-7, with 12 bases identical to TRBD2. This CDR3 contains 15 residues. In germline, CDR1 is SGHRS, CDR2 YFSETQ. The J segment lost 7 bases and the V segment lost 3 bases, leaving 8 bases of the junction unmatched. The CDR3: CASSSTSGGVGEQYF. The DNA for the CDR3 is TGCGCCAGCAGCTCGACTAGCGGGGGCGTGGGTGAGCAGTACTTC.

This rearrangement joins TRBV7-6 to TRBJ2-2, with a weak D call TRBD2 (5 bases). Trimming left V 2 bases short and J 1 base short, with 11 bases between. Germline V lookup: CDR1 SGHVS, CDR2 FNYEAQ. This CDR3 is built from 16 residues. The CDR3 nucleotides are TGTGCCAGCAGCTTATTGAGCGGCAAGAACACCGGGGAGCTGTTTTTT. As protein: CASSLLSGKNTGELFF.

This clonotype was seen a handful of times. This chain joins TRBV11-2 and TRBJ2-4; tentatively, D is TRBD1 or TRBD2 (5 bases each). CDR1 is SGHAT, CDR2 FQNNGV, per germline. V was clipped by 1 base and J by 1 base, with 17 bases between them. This CDR3 region has 18 residues. The CDR3 nucleotides are TGTGCCAGCAGCTTAGCGGGGCGAGGCGATTCGGCCAAAAACATTCAGTACTTC. Translation gives CASSLAGRGDSAKNIQYF.

The table lists this clonotype with many counts. The chain employs TRBV12-3 or TRBV12-4 and TRBJ2-5; 8 nucleotides agree with TRBD2. This CDR3 has 15 amino acids. Trimming took 6 bases from V and 1 from J; bases not matched to a gene: 7. The CDR3 spells CASSPPTSVQETQYF. Here the CDR3 DNA reads TGTGCCAGCAGCCCGCCGACTAGCGTCCAAGAGACCCAGTACTTC.

This clonotype was seen ten or more times. The genes are TRBV20-1 and TRBJ1-1; D is unclear. Germline V gene sequence: CDR1 DFQATT, CDR2 SNEGSKA (reference sequence). The CDR3 spans 14 residues. Trimming removed 1 base at V and 11 bases at J, with 20 bases between. CDR3 nucleotides: TGCAGTGCTAGAGGGGGTTCCGGGAGAAGGGAGGCTTTCTTT. This encodes CSARGGSGRREAFF.

This clonotype was counted only a few times. V gene TRBV9 combines with J gene TRBJ1-2, with 7 bases fitting TRBD1. Germline CDR1 reads SGDLS; CDR2 reads YYNGEE. The CDR3 contains 17 residues. J was trimmed by 1 base and V by 3 bases; bases with no gene match: 12. The CDR3 loop reads CASSASTDRIFNYGYTF. The CDR3, as DNA: TGTGCCAGCAGCGCTTCCACGGACAGGATATTTAACTATGGCTACACCTTC.

The sample holds a few counts of this clonotype. The chain uses TRBV5-1 and TRBJ1-4; weak D call: TRBD1 (6 bases). From germline, CDR1 is SGHRS and CDR2 YFSETQ. The CDR3 extends over 14 amino acids. The V end lost 6 bases, the J end lost 4 bases, and 13 bases lay between the germline ends. The CDR3 DNA is TGCGCCAGCAATCCGGGGGACATTAATGAAAAACTGTTTTTT. Translation: CASNPGDINEKLFF.

With respect to this clonotype: It may be a read error: a sequence one base away is much more abundant. The genes are TRBV5-5 and TRBJ1-2; D is unclear. Germline lookup yields CDR1 SGHKS and CDR2 YYEKEE (reference sequence). V lost 0 bases to trimming and J lost 0 bases, with 6 bases between them. The CDR3 consists of 14 residues. CDR3 residues: CASSLERANYGYTF. The CDR3 DNA reads TGTGCCAGCAGCTTGGAAAGGGCTAACTATGGCTACACCTTC.

This clonotype was seen more than once but under ten times. This chain links TRBV11-2 with TRBJ1-2; no clear D gene. The CDR3 has 13 amino acids. Deletions cut 4 bases from V and 4 bases from J, with 10 bases between. Germline lookup yields CDR1 SGHAT and CDR2 FQNNGV. CDR3 residues: CASSSSGSYGYTF. The DNA for the CDR3 is TGTGCCAGCAGCTCCTCAGGATCCTATGGCTACACCTTC.

There are many counts of this clonotype. The chain has TRBV3-1 and TRBJ1-3; weak D call: TRBD1 (5 bases). Trimming cost V 0 bases and J 5 bases, with 11 bases left between them. The V gene's germline CDR1 is LGHDT and CDR2 YNNKEL (reference sequence). The CDR3 consists of 15 residues. This CDR3 is CASSQDRGPRNTIYF. The CDR3 bases are TGTGCCAGCAGCCAAGATCGGGGCCCAAGAAACACCATATATTTT.

This clonotype was picked up many times. The chain is built from TRBV18 and TRBJ1-2; D gene uncertain. Trimming stripped 0 bases from V and 0 bases from J, with 14 bases between. The CDR3 loop spans 17 amino acids. CDR1 is KGHSH, CDR2 LQKENI, per germline. The CDR3 DNA reads as TGTGCCAGCTCACCACCGAGACCGGCGCCTCCTAACTATGGCTACACCTTC. Amino acids: CASSPPRPAPPNYGYTF.

This clonotype appeared many times. The chain uses TRBV4-1 and TRBJ1-3; D may be TRBD1 (5 bases). The CDR3 sequence is 15 residues long. CDR1 and CDR2 (germline): MGHRA, YSYEKL. Trimming removed 0 bases at V and 4 bases at J, with 10 bases between. The CDR3 sequence: CASSQDGGSGNTIYF. The CDR3, as DNA: TGCGCCAGCAGCCAAGATGGGGGGTCCGGAAACACCATATATTTT.

This clonotype was seen a handful of times. The V call is TRBV29-1, the J call TRBJ2-7, with D hard to call. The CDR3 is made up of 11 amino acids. Trimming took off 3 bases at V and 3 bases at J, with 6 bases between the two ends. CDR1 and CDR2 (germline): SQVTM, ANQGSEA. The DNA of the CDR3 is TGCAGCGTTGATAAACACTACGAGCAGTACTTC. It is translated as CSVDKHYEQYF.

There are many counts of this clonotype. The genes are TRBV7-2 and TRBJ2-4; TRBD2 is a possible D gene (5 bases). Trimming took 5 bases from V and 0 from J, leaving 14 bases between them. The CDR3 covers 16 residues. The germline V gene encodes CDR1 SGHTA and CDR2 FQGNSA. CDR3 in DNA: TGTGCCAGCAGCCTTACAGCGGACCTAGCCAAAAACATTCAGTACTTC. It is translated as CASSLTADLAKNIQYF. Full variable domain (outside the CDR3, taken from reference TRBV7-2 and TRBJ2-4): GAGVSQSPSNKVTEKGKDVELRCDPISGHTALYWYRQSLGQGLEFLIYFQGNSAPDKSGLPSDRFSAERTGGSVSTLTIQRTQQEDSAVYLCASSLTADLAKNIQYFGAGTRLSVL.

This clonotype was seen more than once but under ten times. The rearrangement uses TRBV12-3 or TRBV12-4 and TRBJ1-1, with D perhaps TRBD1 (5 bases). This CDR3 is built from 15 residues. The V and J ends lost 1 base and 5 bases respectively, with 14 bases between them. The CDR3 here is CASSLVGLPGTEAFF. CDR3 nucleotide sequence: TGTGCCAGCAGTTTAGTCGGCCTACCAGGGACTGAAGCTTTCTTT.

This clonotype was counted ten times or more. This sequence joins TRBV20-1 and TRBJ2-1, with D possibly TRBD1 on 6 matching bases. V was trimmed by 5 bases and J by 8 bases, leaving 22 bases between them. The germline V gene encodes CDR1 DFQATT and CDR2 SNEGSKA (reference sequence). There are 15 residues in the CDR3. CDR3 region: CSAEPKGGMFDEQFF. Here the CDR3 DNA reads TGCAGTGCTGAGCCGAAAGGGGGAATGTTCGATGAGCAGTTCTTC.

This clonotype was found many times. The chain recombines TRBV27 with TRBJ1-5; D not certain. Germline CDR1 MNHEY, CDR2 SMNVEV (reference sequence). Trimming took off 0 bases at V and 0 bases at J, with 12 bases between the two ends. There are 17 residues in the CDR3. In DNA form, the CDR3 reads TGTGCCAGCAGTTTATCATCCGGGCGTTATAGCAATCAGCCCCAGCATTTT. The encoded protein is CASSLSSGRYSNQPQHF.

Comments on this clonotype: The junction differs from germline at one of its ends, possibly a read error. The rearrangement links TRBV20-1 to TRBJ1-5, with no clear D. The germline V gene has CDR1 DFQATT and CDR2 SNEGSKA (reference sequence). This CDR3 has 13 amino acids. CDR3 sequence: CSTSGGSNQPQHF. The CDR3 coding sequence is TGCAGTACTAGTGGAGGGAGCAATCAGCCCCAGCATTTT.